This T cell receptor beta chain is drawn from a study of CD8+CD57+ T cells in acquired aplastic anemia. The study, taken as a whole, reports: CD8+ Simpson's diversity in patients was not significantly different from that in controls.

For this clonotype: Its antigen is still unknown.

TCR beta VDJ and CDR3 profiling used genomic DNA as template. TCRdb reprocessed the reads with MiXCR, giving one entry per CDR3 protein. The sample has around 190,000 distinct CDR3 sequences; about half are singletons. V lost 4 bases, J lost 6 bases, and 10 bases stayed unmatched. This CDR3 has 15 residues. The germline V gene has CDR1 SGHTA and CDR2 FQGTGA. The receptor was derived from a human donor in good health, serving as a control. J is TRBJ2-7 and V is TRBV7-3; 9 bases match TRBD1. Material: sorted CD4+, CD8+, or CD8+CD57+ T cells (not recorded which) from PBMCs. CDR3 coding DNA: TGTGCCAGCAGCTACGCCGGGACAGGGAGGTCCGAGCAGTACTTC. Protein sequence: CASSYAGTGRSEQYF.